This T cell receptor (beta chain) was sequenced for a study of response to subunit inactivated influenza vaccine. The germline gives CDR1 MNHEY, CDR2 SVGEGT. The CDR3 is made up of 12 amino acids. V lost 5 bases and J lost 8; bases outside the gene matches: 5. Only a few counts were recorded for this clonotype. Its antigen is not identified. Findings and limits, study-wide: It was suggested by the authors that few new T cells are recruited by each seasonal influenza vaccination.

TCRdb fed the RT-PCR reads into MiXCR, producing one record per CDR3 protein. The repertoire holds 800,000 or so distinct CDR3 sequences, with 21% as singletons. J is TRBJ1-1 and V is TRBV6-2 or TRBV6-3, with 7 bases matching TRBD1. This sequence was found in a man between 45 and 60 years old who received an inactivated influenza vaccine. This sample comprised PBMCs from blood, obtained 5 to 6 days after vaccination. The CDR3 DNA sequence: TGTGCCAGCAGTCGACAGGGCCTAGAAGCTTTCTTT. This encodes CASSRQGLEAFF.